Following are 17 T cell receptor beta chains from one sample sequenced in a study of blood T cell repertoires in COVID-19. Profiled with immunoSEQ multiplex PCR; TCRdb holds only in-frame clones, not every one. Of about 140,000 clones listed, roughly 73% are singletons. The sequencing input was peripheral blood. These receptors came from a woman aged 45 to 65 with active or convalescent COVID-19.

This clone was counted a few times. Other DNA sequences in this specimen translate into the identical CDR3. The J gene is TRBJ1-5, the V gene TRBV6-2 or TRBV6-3, with D perhaps matching TRBD1 (5 bases). The V end lost 0 bases, the J end lost 1 base, and 10 bases lay between the germline ends. Looked up from germline, CDR1 is MNHEY and CDR2 is SVGEGT. This CDR3 contains 16 residues. The CDR3 bases are TGTGCCAGCAGTTACTCAGGGGCACTCAGCAATCAGCCCCAGCATTTT. The encoded protein is CASSYSGALSNQPQHF.

The CDR3, as DNA: TGTGCCAGCAGCTTGCTGACTAGGCCCTACGAGCAGTACTTC. It yields the protein CASSLLTRPYEQYF. The chain has TRBV5-6 and TRBJ2-7; tentatively, D is TRBD2 (6 bases). The CDR3 is made up of 14 amino acids. The V and J ends lost 1 base and 2 bases respectively, with 10 bases between them. Germline V lookup: CDR1 SGHDT, CDR2 YYEEEE. Drawing the rest from reference TRBV5-6 and TRBJ2-7, the complete variable domain is DAGVTQSPTHLIKTRGQQVTLRCSPKSGHDTVSWYQQALGQGPQFIFQYYEEEERQRGNFPDRFSGHQFPNYSSELNVNALLLGDSALYLCASSLLTRPYEQYFGPGTRLTVT.

The J gene is TRBJ1-1, the V gene TRBV19; D may be TRBD1 (6 bases). The V end lost 7 bases, the J end lost 8 bases, and 20 bases lay between the germline ends. The CDR3 is 14 residues long. Germline V lookup: CDR1 LNHDA, CDR2 SQIVND (reference sequence). The DNA of the CDR3 is TGTGCCAGTACCCCTACAGGGTCTTTAAGGGAAGCTTTCTTT. Translated: CASTPTGSLREAFF.

This chain joins TRBV5-1 and TRBJ1-4; 8 bases fit TRBD1. The CDR3 is 15 amino acids. Per the germline V gene, CDR1 is SGHRS and CDR2 is YFSETQ. J lost 7 bases, V lost 0 bases, and 5 bases had no gene match. CDR3 in amino acids: CASSLAWTGSEKLFF. In DNA form, the CDR3 reads TGCGCCAGCAGCTTGGCCTGGACAGGGAGTGAAAAACTGTTTTTT. Using reference TRBV5-1 and TRBJ1-4 for the parts outside the CDR3, the full variable domain is KAGVTQTPRYLIKTRGQQVTLSCSPISGHRSVSWYQQTPGQGLQFLFEYFSETQRNKGNFPGRFSGRQFSNSRSEMNVSTLELGDSALYLCASSLAWTGSEKLFFGSGTQLSVL.

The chain links TRBV6-6 to TRBJ2-3; 7 bases map to TRBD2. CDR3 size: 13 residues. Per germline, CDR1 MNHNY and CDR2 SVGAGI (reference sequence). V shed 6 bases, J shed 6 bases, and the junction held 6 bases outside the gene matches. This CDR3 is CASSTGLEDTQYF. The CDR3 DNA reads TGTGCCAGCAGCACAGGACTAGAGGATACGCAGTATTTT.

V gene TRBV5-1 combines with J gene TRBJ2-7, with 7 bases that match TRBD2. The V gene's germline CDR1 is SGHRS and CDR2 YFSETQ. Losses at the gene ends were 4 bases for V and 0 bases for J; bases not matched to a gene: 10. The CDR3 runs 16 residues. The CDR3 DNA is TGCGCCAGCAGCATAGGGAGGGGTAAGGTCTCCTACGAGCAGTACTTC. Translated, it gives CASSIGRGKVSYEQYF.

This clone came up many times. This rearrangement joins TRBV19 to TRBJ2-7; tentatively, D is TRBD1 (5 bases). V was cut by 0 bases and J by 7 bases, with 13 bases left in between. Germline CDR1 LNHDA, CDR2 SQIVND (reference sequence). The CDR3 has 14 residues. The CDR3 reads CASSIEEGAREQYF. The CDR3 nucleotides are TGTGCCAGTAGTATAGAGGAAGGGGCGAGGGAGCAGTACTTC.

The V gene is TRBV7-2, the J gene TRBJ2-5; 9 bases match TRBD2. The CDR3 length is 17 residues. The trim removed 5 bases at V and 5 bases at J, leaving 15 bases unmatched. Germline V gene data show CDR1 as SGHTA and CDR2 as FQGNSA. CDR3 loop: CASSPRQAGGGGETQYF. In DNA form, the CDR3 reads TGTGCCAGCAGCCCACGCCAAGCGGGGGGAGGCGGTGAGACCCAGTACTTC.

This clone turned up a few times. The chain combines TRBV11-2 with TRBJ1-2; unclear D gene. Germline V gives CDR1 SGHAT, CDR2 FQNNGV. V lost 5 bases to trimming and J lost 8 bases, with 18 bases between them. There are 14 residues in the CDR3. The CDR3 coding sequence is TGTGCCAGCAGCCCGACCATCGAGGGCAGGGGCTACACCTTC. It codes for CASSPTIEGRGYTF.

This chain links TRBV7-2 with TRBJ2-1; 12 bases fit TRBD2. With 6 bases clipped from V and 7 bases from J, the junction kept 7 bases outside the gene matches. Per the germline V gene, CDR1 is SGHTA and CDR2 is FQGNSA. The length of the CDR3 is 15 residues. The CDR3 DNA reads as TGTGCCAGCAGAACCCAGACTAGCGGGGGAAATGAGCAGTTCTTC. This translates into CASRTQTSGGNEQFF.

J is TRBJ2-2 and V is TRBV5-1, with D unresolved. The CDR3 covers 16 residues. V dropped 0 bases and J dropped 4 bases, with 13 bases sitting between them. CDR1 is SGHRS and CDR2 is YFSETQ in the germline V gene. The CDR3 nucleotides read TGCGCCAGCAGCTTGGTGGCCATTGGAGTCACCGGGGAGCTGTTTTTT. It yields the protein CASSLVAIGVTGELFF.

CDR3 in DNA: TGCGCCAGCAGCCAAGATTTTTACGGGAGGGCCTCCTACAATGAGCAGTTCTTC. Its translation: CASSQDFYGRASYNEQFF. V and J are TRBV4-3 and TRBJ2-1; 8 bases map to TRBD2. Looked up from germline, CDR1 is LGHNA and CDR2 is YSLEER. The CDR3 has 18 residues. With V trimmed by 0 bases and J by 0 bases, 7 bases remained unmatched.

A few counts support this clone. The chain links TRBV6-5 to TRBJ1-2, with 8 positions matching TRBD1. Germline V CDR1 and CDR2: MNHEY, SVGAGI. The V gene end was trimmed by 6 bases and the J gene end by 5 bases; junction bases not matched to a gene: 8. The CDR3 runs to 14 residues. The CDR3 loop reads CASSNGQGRYGYTF. DNA of the CDR3: TGTGCCAGCAGCAACGGACAGGGACGTTATGGCTACACCTTC.

The chain carries TRBV4-3 and TRBJ1-1, with no clear D. Germline CDR1 LGHNA, CDR2 YSLEER. With 0 bases removed from V and 1 base from J, the gap between germline ends came to 6 bases. This CDR3 has 14 amino acids. The CDR3 sequence: CASSQEPGNTEAFF. The CDR3 nucleotides are TGCGCCAGCAGCCAAGAGCCGGGGAACACTGAAGCTTTCTTT.

This sequence joins TRBV27 and TRBJ2-7; 10 nucleotides match TRBD1. Germline values: CDR1 MNHEY, CDR2 SMNVEV (reference sequence). V gave up 6 bases and J gave up 4 bases; unmatched junction bases: 9. CDR3 size: 15 residues. CDR3 bases: TGTGCCAGCAGCACACCGGGACAGGGGAATTACGAGCAGTACTTC. Protein: CASSTPGQGNYEQYF.

This chain links TRBV19 with TRBJ1-2; D may be TRBD1 (5 bases). The CDR3 is made up of 13 amino acids. V lost 3 bases and J lost 7, with 12 bases in between. Germline V gives CDR1 LNHDA, CDR2 SQIVND (reference sequence). DNA for the CDR3: TGTGCCAGTAGTATTTCGGGGGTTACTGGCTACACCTTC. It specifies CASSISGVTGYTF.

This chain uses TRBV5-6 with TRBJ1-2; 8 bases fit TRBD1. V gave up 2 bases and J gave up 3 bases; unmatched junction bases: 3. Per the germline V gene, CDR1 is SGHDT and CDR2 is YYEEEE. The CDR3 runs to 14 residues. The DNA of the CDR3 is TGTGCCAGCAGCTTAATACAGGGGGACTATGGCTACACCTTC. This sequence encodes CASSLIQGDYGYTF.